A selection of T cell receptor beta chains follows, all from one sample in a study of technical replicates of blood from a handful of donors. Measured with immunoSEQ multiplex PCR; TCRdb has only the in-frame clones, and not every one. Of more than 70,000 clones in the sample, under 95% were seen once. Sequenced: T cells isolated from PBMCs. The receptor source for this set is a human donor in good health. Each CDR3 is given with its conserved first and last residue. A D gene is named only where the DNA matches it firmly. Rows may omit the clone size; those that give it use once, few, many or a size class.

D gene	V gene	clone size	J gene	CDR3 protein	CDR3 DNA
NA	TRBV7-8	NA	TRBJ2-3	CASSQNRVRGTQYF	TGTGCCAGCAGCCAAAACAGGGTTCGTGGTACGCAGTATTTT
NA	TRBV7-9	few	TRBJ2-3	CASSPDSYTDTQYF	TGTGCCAGCAGCCCGGACTCTTACACAGATACGCAGTATTTT
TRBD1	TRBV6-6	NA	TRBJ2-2	CASTPKTGSVGELFF	TGTGCCAGCACTCCAAAGACAGGGAGCGTCGGGGAGCTGTTTTTT
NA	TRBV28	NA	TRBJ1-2	CASSSYPRITDYGYTF	TGTGCCAGCAGTTCCTACCCCAGGATAACCGATTATGGCTACACCTTC
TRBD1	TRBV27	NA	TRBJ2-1	CASSYSGQPPYNEQFF	TGTGCCAGCAGTTACTCGGGACAGCCTCCTTACAATGAGCAGTTCTTC
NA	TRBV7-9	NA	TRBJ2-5	CASSLEGAGETQYF	TGTGCCAGCAGCTTGGAGGGGGCAGGTGAGACCCAGTACTTC
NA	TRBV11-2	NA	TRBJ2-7	CASSLYNEQYF	TGTGCCAGCAGCTTATACAACGAGCAGTACTTC
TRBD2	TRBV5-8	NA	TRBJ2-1	CASSLTSGNEFF	TGTGCCAGCAGCCTGACTAGCGGGAACGAGTTCTTC
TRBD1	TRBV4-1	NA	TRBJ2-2	CASSHRRDRGNTGELFF	TGCGCCAGCAGCCACCGCCGGGACAGGGGGAACACCGGGGAGCTGTTTTTT
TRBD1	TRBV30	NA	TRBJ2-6	CAWGDRGRSPGANVLTF	TGTGCCTGGGGGGACAGGGGTAGGAGCCCTGGGGCCAACGTCCTGACTTTC
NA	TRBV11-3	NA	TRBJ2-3	CASSNWTATDTQYF	TGTGCCAGCAGCAACTGGACAGCCACAGATACGCAGTATTTT
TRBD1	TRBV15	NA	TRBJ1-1	CATSAPGTGNTEAFF	TGTGCCACCAGCGCTCCCGGGACAGGGAACACTGAAGCTTTCTTT
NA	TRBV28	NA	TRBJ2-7	CASSYTGEQYF	TGTGCCAGCAGTTACACAGGCGAGCAGTACTTC
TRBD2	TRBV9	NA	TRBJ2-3	CASSVGGGGTDTQYF	TGTGCCAGCAGCGTGGGCGGGGGGGGCACAGATACGCAGTATTTT
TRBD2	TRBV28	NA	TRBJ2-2	CASSSHGAGGPSGELFF	TGTGCCAGCAGTTCTCATGGGGCGGGAGGGCCCTCCGGGGAGCTGTTTTTT
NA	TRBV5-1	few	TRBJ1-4	CASSLTGRNEKLFF	TGCGCCAGCAGCTTGACAGGCAGGAACGAAAAACTGTTTTTT
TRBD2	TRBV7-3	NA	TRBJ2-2	CASSSQAGGVAGELFF	TGTGCCAGCAGCTCTCAAGCGGGGGGGGTCGCCGGGGAGCTGTTTTTT
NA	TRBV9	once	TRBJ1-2	CASSVGSGYGYTF	TGTGCCAGCAGCGTAGGGTCCGGCTATGGCTACACCTTC
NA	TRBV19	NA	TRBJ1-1	CASSERHLSNTEAFF	TGTGCCAGTAGTGAAAGACACCTATCGAACACTGAAGCTTTCTTT
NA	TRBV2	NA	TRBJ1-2	CASSESFGYTF	TGTGCCAGCAGTGAATCATTCGGCTACACCTTC
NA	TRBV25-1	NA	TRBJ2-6	CASSEFPTGGANVLTF	TGTGCCAGCAGTGAATTTCCGACTGGAGGGGCCAACGTCCTGACTTTC
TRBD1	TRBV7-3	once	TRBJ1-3	CASSLGTAGNTIYF	TGTGCCAGCAGCCTCGGGACAGCTGGAAACACCATATATTTT
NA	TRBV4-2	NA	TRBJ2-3	CASSQDGQGGGDTQYF	TGTGCCAGCAGCCAAGATGGTCAAGGGGGTGGAGATACGCAGTATTTT
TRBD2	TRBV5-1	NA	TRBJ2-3	CASSLESTSVRYTDTQYF	TGCGCCAGCAGCTTAGAGTCAACTAGCGTACGCTACACAGATACGCAGTATTTT
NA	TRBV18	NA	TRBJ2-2	CASSPLDRNPGELFF	TGTGCCAGCTCACCGTTGGACAGAAACCCCGGGGAGCTGTTTTTT
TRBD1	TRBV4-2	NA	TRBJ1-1	CASSPLGQGRTEAFF	TGTGCCAGCAGCCCACTGGGACAGGGCAGAACTGAAGCTTTCTTT
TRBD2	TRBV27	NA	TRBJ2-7	CASRTLRGVAGGKTSDEQYF	TGTGCCAGCAGGACCCTTAGGGGAGTAGCGGGAGGGAAGACTTCTGACGAGCAGTACTTC
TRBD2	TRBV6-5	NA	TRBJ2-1	CASSYSTSVYNEQFF	TGTGCCAGCAGTTACTCGACTAGCGTTTACAATGAGCAGTTCTTC
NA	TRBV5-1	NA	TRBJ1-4	CASSLEQGGEKLFF	TGCGCCAGCAGCTTGGAACAGGGCGGTGAAAAACTGTTTTTT
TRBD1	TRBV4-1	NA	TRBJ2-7	CASSQSPGTELYEQYF	TGCGCCAGCAGCCAGAGCCCCGGGACAGAGCTCTACGAGCAGTACTTC
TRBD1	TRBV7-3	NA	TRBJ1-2	CASSPITGDREDYGYTF	TGTGCCAGCAGCCCTATAACCGGGGACAGGGAGGACTATGGCTACACCTTC
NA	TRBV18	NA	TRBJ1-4	CASREERSYNEKLFF	TGTGCCAGCCGAGAGGAAAGGTCTTATAATGAAAAACTGTTTTTT
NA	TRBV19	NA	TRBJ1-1	CASSIQDDGVNTEAFF	TGTGCCAGTAGTATACAGGACGACGGGGTGAACACTGAAGCTTTCTTT
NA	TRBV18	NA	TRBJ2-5	CASSSTGYKTQYF	TGTGCCAGCTCATCAACAGGGTACAAGACCCAGTACTTC
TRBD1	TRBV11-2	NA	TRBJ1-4	CASSLDRGRGSYNEKLFF	TGTGCCAGCAGCTTGGACAGGGGGCGAGGGAGTTATAATGAAAAACTGTTTTTT
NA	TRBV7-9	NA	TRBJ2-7	CASSSAVYEQYF	TGTGCCAGCAGCTCAGCCGTCTACGAGCAGTACTTC
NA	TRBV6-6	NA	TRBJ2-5	CASSTGETQYF	TGTGCCAGCAGTACGGGGGAGACCCAGTACTTC
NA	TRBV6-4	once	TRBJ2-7	CANPVEGHYEQYF	TGTGCCAACCCTGTGGAGGGTCACTACGAGCAGTACTTC
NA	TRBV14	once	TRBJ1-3	CASSDRFHFSGNTIYF	TGTGCCAGCAGCGACAGGTTCCACTTCTCTGGAAACACCATATATTTT
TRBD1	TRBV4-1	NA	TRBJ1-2	CASSQSQGQDNYGYTF	TGCGCCAGCAGCCAATCCCAGGGACAGGACAACTATGGCTACACCTTC
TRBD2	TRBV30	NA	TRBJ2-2	CAWSHTRTSGGAGGELFF	TGTGCCTGGAGCCATACTCGGACTAGCGGGGGGGCCGGCGGGGAGCTGTTTTTT
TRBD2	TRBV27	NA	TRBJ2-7	CASRPTSGSKYEQYF	TGTGCCAGCAGGCCAACTAGCGGGAGCAAGTACGAGCAGTACTTC
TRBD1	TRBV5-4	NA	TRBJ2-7	CASRGDSFYEQYF	TGTGCCAGCAGAGGGGACAGCTTCTACGAGCAGTACTTC
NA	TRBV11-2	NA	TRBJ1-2	CASSLVTGYPFDGYTF	TGTGCCAGCAGCCTTGTAACGGGATACCCATTTGATGGCTACACCTTC
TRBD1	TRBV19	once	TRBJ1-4	CASSPRDSLNEKLFF	TGTGCCAGTAGTCCCAGGGACAGTCTTAATGAAAAACTGTTTTTT
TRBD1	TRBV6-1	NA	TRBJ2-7	CASREWRQGQYEQYF	TGTGCCAGCAGAGAATGGAGACAGGGTCAGTACGAGCAGTACTTC
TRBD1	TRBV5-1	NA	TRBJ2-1	CASSTPTGGNEQFF	TGCGCCAGCAGCACACCGACAGGGGGCAATGAGCAGTTCTTC
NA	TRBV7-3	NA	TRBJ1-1	CASSLTGGNTEAFF	TGTGCCAGCAGCTTAACAGGGGGGAACACTGAAGCTTTCTTT
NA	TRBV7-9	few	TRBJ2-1	CASSPGLGAYNEQFF	TGTGCCAGCAGCCCGGGACTCGGAGCCTACAATGAGCAGTTCTTC
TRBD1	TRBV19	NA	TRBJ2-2	CASRPGQGYTGELFF	TGTGCCAGTAGGCCGGGACAGGGTTACACCGGGGAGCTGTTTTTT
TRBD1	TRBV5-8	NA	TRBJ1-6	CASSYNRDSSYNSPLHF	TGTGCCAGCAGCTATAACCGGGACAGCTCCTATAATTCACCCCTCCACTTT
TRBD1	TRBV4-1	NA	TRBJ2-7	CASSQARGQGYEQYF	TGCGCCAGCAGCCAAGCAAGGGGGCAGGGTTACGAGCAGTACTTC
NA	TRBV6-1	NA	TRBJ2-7	CASSEGPYEQYF	TGTGCCAGCAGTGAAGGGCCCTACGAGCAGTACTTC
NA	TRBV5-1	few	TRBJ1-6	CASSLGSGLNSPLHF	TGCGCCAGCAGCTTGGGATCAGGACTTAATTCACCCCTCCACTTT
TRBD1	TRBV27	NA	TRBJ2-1	CASSFRDRDNEQFF	TGTGCCAGCAGTTTTCGAGACAGGGACAATGAGCAGTTCTTC
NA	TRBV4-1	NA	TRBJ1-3	CASSLETEIGNTIYF	TGCGCCAGCAGCCTAGAGACAGAAATTGGAAACACCATATATTTT
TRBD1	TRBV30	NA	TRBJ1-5	CAWSVGTGEQPQHF	TGTGCCTGGAGTGTGGGGACAGGGGAACAGCCCCAGCATTTT